What follows are 21 T cell receptor beta chains derived from one specimen sequenced in a study of cytomegalovirus exposure and HLA in healthy donors (dated 2017 in TCRdb). The library was prepared using the immunoSEQ multiplex PCR assay. The multiplex PCR relied on a mix of 60 forward primers for TCR Vbeta segments and 13 reverse primers for TCR Jbeta segments. TCRdb mirrors the immuneACCESS table, restricted to in-frame sequences. Some clones are absent from its copies; in checked studies, under half trace to an unresolved V gene, and the reason for the others is unknown. For this sample there are 73,000 or so clones; roughly two thirds appear just once. About 16% of the sample is held by the ten biggest clonotypes. Source material: PBMCs. These receptors were taken from a woman aged 40-49 years in good health and CMV-seropositive.

The chain carries TRBV5-6 and TRBJ2-7; D unresolved. There are 12 residues in the CDR3. Trimming cost V 1 base and J 4 bases, with 6 bases left between them. Germline V gene lookup returns CDR1 SGHDT and CDR2 YYEEEE. DNA for the CDR3: TGTGCCAGCAGCTTGAACGGGTACGAGCAGTACTTC. It yields the protein CASSLNGYEQYF.

The chain combines TRBV6-1 with TRBJ1-4; 9 bases line up with TRBD1. With 6 bases clipped from V and 8 bases from J, the junction kept 10 bases outside the gene matches. Germline V CDR1 and CDR2: MNHNS, SASEGT. The CDR3 is made up of 15 amino acids. The CDR3: CASSLQVQGAEKLFF. The CDR3 DNA reads as TGTGCCAGCAGCCTACAAGTACAGGGGGCAGAAAAACTGTTTTTT.

The gene calls are TRBV6-5 and TRBJ2-2, with TRBD1 matching 8 bases. This CDR3 contains 15 residues. V lost 7 bases and J lost 4; bases outside the gene matches: 8. Germline V gives CDR1 MNHEY, CDR2 SVGAGI. The chain's CDR3 is CASNSDRASTGELFF. The CDR3 region has the DNA TGTGCCAGCAATTCGGACAGGGCTAGCACCGGGGAGCTGTTTTTT.

The genes are TRBV5-1 and TRBJ2-2; TRBD1 aligns across 7 bases. V was clipped by 3 bases and J by 6 bases; unmatched bases: 2. CDR3 length: 13 amino acids. Germline V gene lookup returns CDR1 SGHRS and CDR2 YFSETQ. The CDR3: CASSWQGAGELFF. In DNA form, the CDR3 reads TGCGCCAGCAGCTGGCAGGGGGCCGGGGAGCTGTTTTTT.

The gene calls are TRBV16 and TRBJ1-4; 9 nucleotides line up with TRBD1. With 4 bases clipped from V and 3 bases from J, the junction kept 0 bases outside the gene matches. The germline CDR1 and CDR2 sequences are KGHSY and FQNENV. This CDR3 comprises 14 residues. The CDR3 protein is CASSRQGANEKLFF. For the CDR3, the DNA is TGTGCCAGCAGCCGACAGGGGGCTAATGAAAAACTGTTTTTT.

The J gene is TRBJ1-4, the V gene TRBV5-6; D gene ambiguous. V lost 6 bases to trimming and J lost 0 bases, with 9 bases between them. Germline loops: CDR1 SGHDT, CDR2 YYEEEE. The CDR3 runs 14 residues. In DNA, the CDR3 is TGTGCCAGCAATTTGGGAGCAACTAATGAAAAACTGTTTTTT. Translation gives CASNLGATNEKLFF.

This chain connects TRBV7-2 to TRBJ2-3, with a weak D call TRBD2 (6 bases). Germline lookup yields CDR1 SGHTA and CDR2 FQGNSA. CDR3 size: 16 residues. Deletions cut 0 bases from V and 1 base from J, with 11 bases between. CDR3 protein: CASSLATSRGTDTQYF. The CDR3 DNA follows: TGTGCCAGCAGCTTAGCGACTAGTAGGGGCACAGATACGCAGTATTTT.

The J gene is TRBJ1-2, the V gene TRBV28; TRBD1 is a possible D gene (5 bases). The CDR3 has 11 amino acids. Germline V gene sequence: CDR1 MDHEN, CDR2 SYDVKM. The V and J ends lost 6 bases and 8 bases respectively, with 10 bases between them. The DNA of the CDR3 is TGTGCCAGCAGAGCAGGGCGGGGCTACACCTTC. Translating it yields CASRAGRGYTF.

The rearrangement uses TRBV28 and TRBJ1-4; D is unresolved. The CDR3 runs 14 residues. Germline loops: CDR1 MDHEN, CDR2 SYDVKM. Trimming removed 3 bases from V and 3 bases from J, with 8 bases in between. For the CDR3, the DNA is TGTGCCAGCAGTTTGTGGCAGGCTAATGAAAAACTGTTTTTT. Its protein is CASSLWQANEKLFF.

This clone was observed a handful of times. This could be a read error, since a much larger clone is one nucleotide away. Other DNA sequences within the sample encode an identical CDR3. The gene calls are TRBV5-7 and TRBJ1-1, with D perhaps matching TRBD1 (6 bases). TRBV5-7 qualifies as an ORF whose function is uncertain. CDR3 length: 10 amino acids. V lost 3 bases, J lost 11 bases, and 8 bases lay in between. For the CDR3, the DNA is TGTGCCAGCAGCTCGGGGGGCGCTTTCTTT. This gives the protein CASSSGGAFF.

The chain recombines TRBV2 with TRBJ2-5, with 9 bases fitting TRBD1. The V and J ends lost 9 bases and 5 bases, in that order; junction bases with no gene match: 7. This CDR3 region has 13 residues. The germline V gene has CDR1 SNHLY and CDR2 FYNNEI. The CDR3 sequence is CASGTGLIETQYF. Here the CDR3 DNA reads TGTGCCAGTGGGACAGGGCTAATTGAGACCCAGTACTTC. Based on the CDR3 plus reference TRBV2 and TRBJ2-5, the full variable domain is EPEVTQTPSHQVTQMGQEVILRCVPISNHLYFYWYRQILGQKVEFLVSFYNNEISEKSEIFDDQFSVERPDGSNFTLKIRSTKLEDSAMYFCASGTGLIETQYFGPGTRLLVL.

This chain joins TRBV27 and TRBJ1-2, with 7 positions matching TRBD1. Germline V gives CDR1 MNHEY, CDR2 SMNVEV (reference sequence). The J segment lost 2 bases and the V segment lost 5 bases, leaving 2 bases of the junction unmatched. CDR3 length equals 13 residues. CDR3 bases: TGTGCCAGCAGTCGGACAGGCAACTATGGCTACACCTTC. Its translation: CASSRTGNYGYTF.

As DNA, the CDR3 is TGCGCCAGCAGCTGGGACACCATGAACACTGAAGCTTTCTTT. Amino acid sequence: CASSWDTMNTEAFF. V usage is TRBV4-3 and J usage is TRBJ1-1; possibly TRBD1 for D (6 bases). This CDR3 has 14 amino acids. V gave up 5 bases and J gave up 0 bases, with 10 bases separating them. Germline CDR1 is LGHNA and CDR2 is YSLEER.

The CDR3 DNA follows: TGTGCCACTCAAGAGTACAGGGGGAATGAAAAACTGTTTTTT. Amino acid sequence: CATQEYRGNEKLFF. The rearrangement links TRBV19 to TRBJ1-4; 8 bases map to TRBD1. The germline CDR1 and CDR2 sequences are LNHDA and SQIVND (reference sequence). Trimming cost V 10 bases and J 5 bases; bases outside gene matches: 9. The CDR3 length is 14 residues.

The chain recombines TRBV7-2 with TRBJ2-7; D may be TRBD1 (5 bases). The CDR3 spans 14 residues. V lost 1 base and J lost 4, with 11 bases in between. CDR1 and CDR2 from the germline V gene are SGHTA and FQGNSA. The CDR3 nucleotides are TGTGCCAGCAGCTTAGATACAGGACCATACGAGCAGTACTTC. Translated, it gives CASSLDTGPYEQYF.

V gene TRBV29-1 combines with J gene TRBJ1-2, with D perhaps matching TRBD1 (6 bases). V lost 4 bases and J 2 bases, leaving 11 bases between the germline ends. Germline assignment: CDR1 SQVTM and CDR2 ANQGSEA. The CDR3 sequence is 13 residues long. CDR3 protein: CSVALDRNYGYTF. The CDR3 bases are TGCAGCGTTGCTCTTGACAGGAACTATGGCTACACCTTC.

The V call is TRBV5-1, the J call TRBJ2-1; 7 bases are shared with TRBD2. J gave up 7 bases and V 1 base, and 8 bases lay outside the gene matches. The CDR3 is 15 amino acids. Germline CDR1 is SGHRS and CDR2 is YFSETQ. As DNA, the CDR3 is TGCGCCAGCAGCTTGAGGGAGGGAGAACGGAATGAGCAGTTCTTC. This gives the protein CASSLREGERNEQFF.

The gene calls are TRBV7-9 and TRBJ2-7; D gene ambiguous. V lost 3 bases to trimming and J lost 4 bases, with 10 bases between them. From germline, CDR1 is SEHNR and CDR2 FQNEAQ (reference sequence). The CDR3 has 13 residues. The CDR3 sequence is CASSLSVTYEQYF. CDR3 coding DNA: TGTGCCAGCAGCTTGAGCGTCACATACGAGCAGTACTTC.

In its sample, this clone was seen a few times. The chain couples TRBV6-1 to TRBJ2-7, with D hard to call. V lost 2 bases to trimming and J lost 3 bases, with 5 bases between them. Germline V gene lookup returns CDR1 MNHNS and CDR2 SASEGT. The CDR3 loop spans 12 amino acids. CDR3 residues: CASSERYYEQYF. CDR3 nucleotide sequence: TGTGCCAGCAGTGAACGGTACTACGAGCAGTACTTC.

This chain uses TRBV4-3 with TRBJ2-1; 14 nucleotides agree with TRBD2. V gave up 4 bases and J gave up 8 bases; unmatched junction bases: 10. The CDR3 runs 17 residues. Germline lookup yields CDR1 LGHNA and CDR2 YSLEER. The CDR3 DNA reads as TGCGCCAGCAGCCCAGGGACTAGCGGGAGTAGGGTGTATGAGCAGTTCTTC. Its translation: CASSPGTSGSRVYEQFF.

The chain is built from TRBV6-6 and TRBJ2-7; perhaps TRBD2 as D (6 bases). Germline V gives CDR1 MNHNY, CDR2 SVGAGI (reference sequence). V was trimmed by 3 bases and J by 3 bases, leaving 15 bases between them. The CDR3 length is 15 residues. Here the CDR3 DNA reads TGTGCCAGCAGTTATTCTTTGCGGGACGGCTACGAGCAGTACTTC. Translated: CASSYSLRDGYEQYF.